The 7 T cell receptor beta chains listed next were all sequenced from one sample in a study of T cells in tuberculosis. Clones were read by immunoSEQ multiplex PCR, and TCRdb kept only the in-frame ones, dropping some. The sample shows approximately 30,000 clones, just over 90% of them seen only once. The sequenced sample was PBMCs. The receptor set was obtained from a donor between 10 and 35 years old with latent tuberculosis or without tuberculosis infection.

The DNA for the CDR3 is TGTGCCAGCAGCCCCCCAGAGGGGGGGGCGCAGTATTTT. Translated, it gives CASSPPEGGAQYF. The chain links TRBV28 to TRBJ2-3; a weak D match, TRBD2 (7 bases). V lost 6 bases and J lost 10, with 17 bases in between. The germline V gene encodes CDR1 MDHEN and CDR2 SYDVKM. The CDR3 contains 13 residues.

Only one count was recorded for this clone. This chain's CDR3 is CASTRLPDTQYF. The CDR3 nucleotides read TGTGCCAGCACGCGTCTCCCAGATACGCAGTATTTT. The V call is TRBV2, the J call TRBJ2-3; no clear D gene. Germline values: CDR1 SNHLY, CDR2 FYNNEI. The CDR3 runs 12 residues. The germline V and J ends were trimmed by 7 bases and 4 bases, with 9 bases remaining between them.

The rearrangement links TRBV11-2 to TRBJ1-3; unclear D gene. Between the trimmed V and J ends, which lost 3 bases and 4 bases, there was a span of 10 bases. Germline-derived CDR1 and CDR2 are SGHAT and FQNNGV. CDR3 length equals 14 residues. The CDR3 DNA reads TGTGCCAGCAGCTTGACCGGGGTCGGAAACACCATATATTTT. It translates to CASSLTGVGNTIYF.

CDR3 coding DNA: TGTGCCAGCAGCCCTGGGGCTAAATCCAGAGCAGCTTTCTTT. This sequence encodes CASSPGAKSRAAFF. The chain recombines TRBV9 with TRBJ1-1; TRBD1 might be the D (5 bases). The CDR3 loop spans 14 amino acids. Trimming removed 4 bases from V and 10 bases from J, with 20 bases in between. Germline V gives CDR1 SGDLS, CDR2 YYNGEE.

The J gene is TRBJ2-6, the V gene TRBV25-1; TRBD1 aligns across 9 bases. CDR3 length equals 16 residues. Germline assignment: CDR1 MGHDK and CDR2 SYGVNS. J was trimmed by 1 base and V by 2 bases; bases with no gene match: 0. The CDR3 DNA reads as TGTGCCAGCAGTGAAGGACAGGGGTCTGGGGCCAACGTCCTGACTTTC. This sequence encodes CASSEGQGSGANVLTF.

The chain is built from TRBV27 and TRBJ1-5; no reliable D call. V lost 5 bases to trimming and J lost 4 bases, with 15 bases between them. The germline V gene has CDR1 MNHEY and CDR2 SMNVEV (reference sequence). The CDR3 is made up of 15 amino acids. DNA of the CDR3: TGTGCCAGCAGTCCGTTGGGCAGGTCAAATCAGCCCCAGCATTTT. It specifies CASSPLGRSNQPQHF.

The rearrangement links TRBV7-9 to TRBJ2-2; 7 bases map to TRBD1. This CDR3 comprises 18 residues. Germline CDR1 reads SEHNR; CDR2 reads FQNEAQ (reference sequence). Trimming at V came to 2 bases and at J to 2 bases, leaving 11 bases not matched to a gene. CDR3 region: CASSLSDSGTDNTGELFF. The CDR3 DNA reads as TGTGCCAGCAGCTTATCCGATTCCGGGACAGATAACACCGGGGAGCTGTTTTTT.